Listed here are 4 T cell receptor beta chains from one sample, sequenced in a study of identical twins. TCRdb passed the 5' RACE reads through MiXCR, listing each CDR3 protein once. The data contain some 240,000 distinct CDR3 sequences, around 8.3% of them seen just once; the ten biggest clones take up approximately 3%. The same specimen was also included in a second study, on yellow fever vaccine responses in identical twins.

Sequenced sample: CD8+ T cells sorted from blood. The receptors derive from a woman under 30 in good health.

This clonotype appeared a few times. The gene calls are TRBV7-9 and TRBJ1-4; 7 bases are shared with TRBD1. The CDR3 has 14 residues. Germline V gene lookup returns CDR1 SEHNR and CDR2 FQNEAQ (reference sequence). V gave up 0 bases and J gave up 8 bases; unmatched junction bases: 3. The CDR3 DNA reads as TGTGCCAGCAGCTTAGCGGGACAGCGCGAAAAACTGTTTTTT. It yields the protein CASSLAGQREKLFF.

This clonotype was counted a few times. The chain is built from TRBV7-9 and TRBJ2-1; weak D call: TRBD1 (6 bases). Looked up from germline, CDR1 is SEHNR and CDR2 is FQNEAQ (reference sequence). The CDR3 has 14 amino acids. The ends were cut back, 3 bases at V and 5 bases at J, with 11 bases in the middle. CDR3 sequence: CASSFGTRDNEQFF. CDR3 in DNA: TGTGCCAGCAGCTTTGGGACAAGGGACAATGAGCAGTTCTTC.

This clonotype was seen a handful of times. The chain links TRBV15 to TRBJ2-7; tentatively, D is TRBD2 (6 bases). This CDR3 has 13 amino acids. Germline V lookup: CDR1 LNHNV, CDR2 YYDKDF (reference sequence). V gave up 5 bases and J gave up 4 bases, with 12 bases separating them. The CDR3 loop is CATSATEGYEQYF. The CDR3 coding sequence is TGTGCCACCAGCGCGACGGAGGGGTACGAGCAGTACTTC.

This clonotype was recorded a few times. J is TRBJ1-6 and V is TRBV25-1; maybe TRBD1 (5 bases). Looked up from germline, CDR1 is MGHDK and CDR2 is SYGVNS. V lost 1 base and J lost 3, with 19 bases in between. This CDR3 spans 19 amino acids. The CDR3 DNA reads as TGTGCCAGCAGTGAATTTGCGGGCAGGGAAGCCTACTATAATTCACCCCTCCACTTT. Protein product: CASSEFAGREAYYNSPLHF. The full variable domain, its missing parts supplied by reference TRBV25-1 and TRBJ1-6, is EADIYQTPRYLVIGTGKKITLECSQTMGHDKMYWYQQDPGMELHLIHYSYGVNSTEKGDLSSESTVSRIRTEHFPLTLESARPSHTSQYLCASSEFAGREAYYNSPLHFGNGTRLTVT.